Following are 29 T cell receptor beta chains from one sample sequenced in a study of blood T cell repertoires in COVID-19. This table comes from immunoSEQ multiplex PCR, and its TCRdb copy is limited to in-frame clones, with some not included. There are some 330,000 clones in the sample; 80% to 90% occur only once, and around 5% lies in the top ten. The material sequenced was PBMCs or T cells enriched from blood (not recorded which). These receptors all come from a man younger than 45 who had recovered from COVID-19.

In DNA form, the CDR3 reads TGCGCCAGCAGTGAGGGACAGGCCCACGCACAGAATGAGCAGTTCTTC. This gives the protein CASSEGQAHAQNEQFF. The rearrangement links TRBV10-1 to TRBJ2-1; TRBD1 aligns across 7 bases. Germline V lookup: CDR1 WNHNN, CDR2 SYGVQD (reference sequence). The CDR3 contains 16 residues. Trimming took 2 bases from V and 7 from J; bases not matched to a gene: 11.

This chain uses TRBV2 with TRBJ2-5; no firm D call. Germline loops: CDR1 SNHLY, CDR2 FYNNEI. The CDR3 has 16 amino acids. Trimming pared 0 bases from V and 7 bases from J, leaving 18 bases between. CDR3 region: CASSEALVVFTGTQYF. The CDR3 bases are TGTGCCAGCAGTGAAGCGCTTGTTGTATTCACCGGGACCCAGTACTTC.

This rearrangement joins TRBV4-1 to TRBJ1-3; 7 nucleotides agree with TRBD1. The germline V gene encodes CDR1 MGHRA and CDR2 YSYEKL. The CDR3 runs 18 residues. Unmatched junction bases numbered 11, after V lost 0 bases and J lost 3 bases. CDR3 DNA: TGCGCCAGCAGCCAAGACCATGGCCAGGGGGTGTATGGAAACACCATATATTTT. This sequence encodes CASSQDHGQGVYGNTIYF.

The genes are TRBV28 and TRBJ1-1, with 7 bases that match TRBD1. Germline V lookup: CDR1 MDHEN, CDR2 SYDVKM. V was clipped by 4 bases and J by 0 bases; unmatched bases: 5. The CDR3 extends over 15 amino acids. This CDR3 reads CASSWTGVMNTEAFF. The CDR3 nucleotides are TGTGCCAGCAGTTGGACAGGTGTTATGAACACTGAAGCTTTCTTT.

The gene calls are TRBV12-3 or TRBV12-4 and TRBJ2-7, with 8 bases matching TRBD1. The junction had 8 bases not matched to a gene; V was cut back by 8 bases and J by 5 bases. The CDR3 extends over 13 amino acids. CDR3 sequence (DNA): TGTGCCAGCGGTCCTACGGACAGGGACGAGCAGTACTTC. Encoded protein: CASGPTDRDEQYF.

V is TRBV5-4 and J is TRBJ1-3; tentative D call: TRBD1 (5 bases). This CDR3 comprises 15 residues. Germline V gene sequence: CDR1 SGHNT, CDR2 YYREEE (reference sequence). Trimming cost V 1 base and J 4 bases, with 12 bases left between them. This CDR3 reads CASSLMEGSGNTIYF. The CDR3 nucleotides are TGTGCCAGCAGCTTGATGGAGGGGTCGGGAAACACCATATATTTT.

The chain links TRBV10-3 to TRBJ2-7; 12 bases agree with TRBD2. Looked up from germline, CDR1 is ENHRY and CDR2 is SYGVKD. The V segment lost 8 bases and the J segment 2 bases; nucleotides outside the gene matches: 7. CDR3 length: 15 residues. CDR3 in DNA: TGTGCCATCGCACCTACTAGCGGGGGGCCCTACGAGCAGTACTTC. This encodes CAIAPTSGGPYEQYF.

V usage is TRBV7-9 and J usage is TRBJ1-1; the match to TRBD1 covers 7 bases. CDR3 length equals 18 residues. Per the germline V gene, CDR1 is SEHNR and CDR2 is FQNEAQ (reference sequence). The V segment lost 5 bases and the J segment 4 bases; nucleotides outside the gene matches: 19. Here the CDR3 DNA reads TGTGCCAGCAGCCCACCCTGGACAGGTCTTGTGGATTTCACTGAAGCTTTCTTT. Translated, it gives CASSPPWTGLVDFTEAFF.

Here the CDR3 reads CASSLGQSYGYTF. The CDR3 DNA reads as TGCGCCAGCAGCTTGGGACAGTCCTATGGCTACACCTTC. V usage is TRBV5-1 and J usage is TRBJ1-2; tentative D call: TRBD1 (5 bases). The V gene lost 0 bases and the J gene lost 4 bases, with 7 bases spanning the gap. Germline assignment: CDR1 SGHRS and CDR2 YFSETQ. The CDR3 is 13 amino acids.

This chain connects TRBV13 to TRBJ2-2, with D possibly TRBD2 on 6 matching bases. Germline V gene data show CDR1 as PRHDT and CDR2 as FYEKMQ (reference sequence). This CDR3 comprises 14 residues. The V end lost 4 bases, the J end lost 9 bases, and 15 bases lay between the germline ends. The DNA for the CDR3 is TGTGCCAGCAGCTCCCGGGAGATTCAGCGGGAGCTGTTTTTT. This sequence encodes CASSSREIQRELFF.

The CDR3 DNA reads TGTGCCAGCAGCTTTGAACCCGCGGTCGGAGGCTACACCTTC. Translated, it gives CASSFEPAVGGYTF. The chain is built from TRBV5-5 and TRBJ1-2; D gene uncertain. This CDR3 region has 14 residues. Germline V gives CDR1 SGHKS, CDR2 YYEKEE (reference sequence). Trimming took 2 bases from V and 8 from J, leaving 16 bases between them.

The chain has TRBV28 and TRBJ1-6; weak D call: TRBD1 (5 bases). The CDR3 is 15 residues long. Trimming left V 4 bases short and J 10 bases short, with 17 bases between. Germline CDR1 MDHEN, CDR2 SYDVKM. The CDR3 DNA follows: TGTGCCAGCAGTTATGGGACGGCCGGGAGGTCACCCCTCCACTTT. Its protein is CASSYGTAGRSPLHF.

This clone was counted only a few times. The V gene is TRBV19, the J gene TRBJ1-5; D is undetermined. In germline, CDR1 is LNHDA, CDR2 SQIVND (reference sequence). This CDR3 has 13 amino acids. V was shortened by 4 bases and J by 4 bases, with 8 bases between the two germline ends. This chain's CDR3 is CASSNGGNQPQHF. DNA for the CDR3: TGTGCCAGTAGTAATGGAGGGAATCAGCCCCAGCATTTT. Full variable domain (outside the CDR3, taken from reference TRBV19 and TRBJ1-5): DGGITQSPKYLFRKEGQNVTLSCEQNLNHDAMYWYRQDPGQGLRLIYYSQIVNDFQKGDIAEGYSVSREKKESFPLTVTSAQKNPTAFYLCASSNGGNQPQHFGDGTRLSIL.

For the CDR3, the DNA is TGCGCCAGCAGCTTGGGTGCAGCGGGGGAGCAGTTCTTC. It translates to CASSLGAAGEQFF. The chain recombines TRBV5-1 with TRBJ2-1; the match to TRBD2 covers 7 bases. Trimming took 0 bases from V and 10 from J; bases not matched to a gene: 4. Germline loops: CDR1 SGHRS, CDR2 YFSETQ. CDR3 size: 13 residues.

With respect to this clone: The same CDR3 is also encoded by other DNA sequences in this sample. The CDR3 here is CASSRGTGELFF. The CDR3 bases are TGTGCCAGCAGCAGAGGGACCGGGGAGCTGTTTTTT. J is TRBJ2-2 and V is TRBV6-5, with a possible D match to TRBD2 (5 bases). The CDR3 is 12 residues long. CDR1 is MNHEY, CDR2 SVGAGI, per germline. Trimming removed 6 bases from V and 5 bases from J, with 7 bases in between.

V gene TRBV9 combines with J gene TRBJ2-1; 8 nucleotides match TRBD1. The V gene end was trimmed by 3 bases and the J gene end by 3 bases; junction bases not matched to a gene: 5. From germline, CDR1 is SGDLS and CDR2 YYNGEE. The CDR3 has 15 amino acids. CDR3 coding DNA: TGTGCCAGCAGCGAACGGACAGGGATCTACAATGAGCAGTTCTTC. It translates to CASSERTGIYNEQFF.

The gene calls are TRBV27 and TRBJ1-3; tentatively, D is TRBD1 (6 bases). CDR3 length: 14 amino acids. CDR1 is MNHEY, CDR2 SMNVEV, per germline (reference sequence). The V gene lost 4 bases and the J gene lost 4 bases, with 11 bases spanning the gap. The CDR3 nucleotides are TGTGCCAGCAGTTCAGGGGCATTGGGAAACACCATATATTTT. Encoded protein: CASSSGALGNTIYF.

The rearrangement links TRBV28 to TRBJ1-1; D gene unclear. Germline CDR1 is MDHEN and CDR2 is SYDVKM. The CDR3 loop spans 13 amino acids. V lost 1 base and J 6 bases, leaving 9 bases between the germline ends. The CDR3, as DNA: TGTGCCAGCAGTTTATCGGGGTTCGCTGAAGCTTTCTTT. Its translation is CASSLSGFAEAFF.

As DNA, the CDR3 is TGCAGCGTTCAACATAACTATGGCTACACCTTC. As protein: CSVQHNYGYTF. The chain couples TRBV29-1 to TRBJ1-2; D gene unclear. V was clipped by 5 bases and J by 1 base, with 5 bases between them. CDR3 size: 11 residues. The germline V gene has CDR1 SQVTM and CDR2 ANQGSEA.

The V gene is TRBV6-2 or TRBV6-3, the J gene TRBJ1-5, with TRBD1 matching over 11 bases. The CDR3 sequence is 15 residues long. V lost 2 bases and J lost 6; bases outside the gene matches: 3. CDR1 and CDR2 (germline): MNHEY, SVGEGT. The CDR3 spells CASSYGTGGGQPQHF. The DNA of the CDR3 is TGTGCCAGCAGTTACGGGACAGGGGGTGGTCAGCCCCAGCATTTT.

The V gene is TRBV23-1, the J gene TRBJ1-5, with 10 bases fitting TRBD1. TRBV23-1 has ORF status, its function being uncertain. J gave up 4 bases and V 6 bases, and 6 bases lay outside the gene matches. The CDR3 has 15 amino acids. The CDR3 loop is CASSPGTGVNQPQHF. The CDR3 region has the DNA TGCGCCAGCAGCCCCGGGACAGGGGTTAATCAGCCCCAGCATTTT.

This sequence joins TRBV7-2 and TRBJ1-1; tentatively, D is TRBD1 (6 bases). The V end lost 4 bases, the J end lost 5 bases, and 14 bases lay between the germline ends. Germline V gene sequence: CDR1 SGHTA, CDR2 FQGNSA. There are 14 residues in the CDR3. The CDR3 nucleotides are TGTGCCAGCAGCTCAACCACAGGGAATACTGAAGCTTTCTTT. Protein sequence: CASSSTTGNTEAFF.

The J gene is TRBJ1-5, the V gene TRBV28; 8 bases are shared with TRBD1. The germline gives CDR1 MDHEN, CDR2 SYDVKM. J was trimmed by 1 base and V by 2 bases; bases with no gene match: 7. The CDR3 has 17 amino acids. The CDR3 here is CASSLRAGGISNQPQHF. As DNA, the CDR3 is TGTGCCAGCAGTTTACGGGCAGGGGGCATCAGCAATCAGCCCCAGCATTTT. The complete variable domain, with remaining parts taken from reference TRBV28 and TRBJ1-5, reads DVKVTQSSRYLVKRTGEKVFLECVQDMDHENMFWYRQDPGLGLRLIYFSYDVKMKEKGDIPEGYSVSREKKERFSLILESASTNQTSMYLCASSLRAGGISNQPQHFGDGTRLSIL.

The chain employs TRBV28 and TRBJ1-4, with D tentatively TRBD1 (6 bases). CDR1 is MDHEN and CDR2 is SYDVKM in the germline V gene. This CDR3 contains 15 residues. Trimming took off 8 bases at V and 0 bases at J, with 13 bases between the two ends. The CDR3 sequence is CASYTRTATNEKLFF. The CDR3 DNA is TGTGCCAGCTACACGAGGACAGCAACTAATGAAAAACTGTTTTTT.

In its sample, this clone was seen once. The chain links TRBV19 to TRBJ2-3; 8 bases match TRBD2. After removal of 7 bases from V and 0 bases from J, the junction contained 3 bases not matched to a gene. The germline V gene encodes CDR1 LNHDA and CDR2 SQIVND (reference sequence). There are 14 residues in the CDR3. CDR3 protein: CASKLAVSTDTQYF. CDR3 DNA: TGTGCCAGTAAACTAGCGGTGAGCACAGATACGCAGTATTTT.

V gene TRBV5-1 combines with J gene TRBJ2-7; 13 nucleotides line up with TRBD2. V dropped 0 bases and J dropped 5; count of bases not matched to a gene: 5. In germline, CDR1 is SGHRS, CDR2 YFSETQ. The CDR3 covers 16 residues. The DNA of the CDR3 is TGCGCCAGCAGCTTGGGGGGGACTAGCGGGGTTAACGAGCAGTACTTC. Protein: CASSLGGTSGVNEQYF.

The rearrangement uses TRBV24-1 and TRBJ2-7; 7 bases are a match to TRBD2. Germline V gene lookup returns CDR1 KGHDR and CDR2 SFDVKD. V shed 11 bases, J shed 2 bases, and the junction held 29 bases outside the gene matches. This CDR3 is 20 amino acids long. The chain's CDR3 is CANSADRRSREGIGPYEQYF. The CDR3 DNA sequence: TGTGCCAACTCGGCGGACCGAAGGAGCAGGGAGGGGATAGGGCCCTACGAGCAGTACTTC.

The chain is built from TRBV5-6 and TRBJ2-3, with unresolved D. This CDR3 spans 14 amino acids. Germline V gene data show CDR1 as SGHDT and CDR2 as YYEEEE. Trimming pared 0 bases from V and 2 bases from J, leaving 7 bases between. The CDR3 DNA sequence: TGTGCCAGCAGCTTGGCAGTAGCCACAGATACGCAGTATTTT. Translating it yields CASSLAVATDTQYF.

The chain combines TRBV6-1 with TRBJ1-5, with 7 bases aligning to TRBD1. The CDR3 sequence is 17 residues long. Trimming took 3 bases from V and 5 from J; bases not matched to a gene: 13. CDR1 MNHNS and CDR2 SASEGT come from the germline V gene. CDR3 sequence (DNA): TGTGCCAGCAGTGATTGGATTGGAACAGGGGCAGATCAGCCCCAGCATTTT. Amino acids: CASSDWIGTGADQPQHF.